This TCR beta chain was retrieved from a study of blood T cell repertoires in COVID-19. Under the authors' procedure: Reference gene primer amplification gave estimated nucleated cell counts. Assay: immunoSEQ multiplex PCR; the TCRdb copy retains only in-frame clones and omits some. V and J calls and clone size follow that table, whereas D and trimming were derived from the DNA. The table shows about 290,000 clones, with around 90% occurring only once. V gave up 2 bases and J gave up 5 bases; unmatched junction bases: 0. This CDR3 is built from 14 residues. Germline values: CDR1 KGHSH, CDR2 LQKENI. This clone was counted only a few times.

The chain recombines TRBV18 with TRBJ1-5; 10 positions match TRBD1. The clonotype was recovered from a woman in her forties who had recovered from COVID-19. Source material: peripheral blood. The CDR3 sequence: CASSPGTGDQPQHF. The DNA for the CDR3 is TGTGCCAGCTCACCAGGGACAGGGGATCAGCCCCAGCATTTT.